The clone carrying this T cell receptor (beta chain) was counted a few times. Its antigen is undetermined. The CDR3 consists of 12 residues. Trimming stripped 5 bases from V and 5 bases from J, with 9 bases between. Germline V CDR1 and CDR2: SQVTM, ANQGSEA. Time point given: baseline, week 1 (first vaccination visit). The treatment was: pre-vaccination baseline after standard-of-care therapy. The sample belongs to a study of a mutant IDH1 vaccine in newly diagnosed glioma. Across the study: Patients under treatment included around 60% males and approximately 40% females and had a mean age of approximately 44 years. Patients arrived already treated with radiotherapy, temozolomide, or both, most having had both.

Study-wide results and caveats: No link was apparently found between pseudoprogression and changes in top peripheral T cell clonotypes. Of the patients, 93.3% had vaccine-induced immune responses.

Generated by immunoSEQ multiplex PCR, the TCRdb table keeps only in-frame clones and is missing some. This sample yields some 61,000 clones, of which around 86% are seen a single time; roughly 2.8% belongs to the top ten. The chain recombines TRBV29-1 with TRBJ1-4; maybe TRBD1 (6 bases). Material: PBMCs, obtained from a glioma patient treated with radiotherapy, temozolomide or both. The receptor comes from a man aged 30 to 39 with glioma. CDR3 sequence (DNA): TGCAGCGTTAAGGGGACAAATGAAAAACTGTTTTTT. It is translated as CSVKGTNEKLFF.